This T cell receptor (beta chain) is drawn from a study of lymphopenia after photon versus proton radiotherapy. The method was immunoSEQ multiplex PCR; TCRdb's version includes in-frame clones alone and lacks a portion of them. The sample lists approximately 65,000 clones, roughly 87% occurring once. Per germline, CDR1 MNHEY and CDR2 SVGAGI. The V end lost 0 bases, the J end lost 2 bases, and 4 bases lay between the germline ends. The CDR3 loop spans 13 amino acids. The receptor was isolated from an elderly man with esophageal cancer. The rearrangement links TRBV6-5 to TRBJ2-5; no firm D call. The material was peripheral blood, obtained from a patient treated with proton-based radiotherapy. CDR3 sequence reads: CASSYSDQETQYF. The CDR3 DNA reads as TGTGCCAGCAGTTACTCTGATCAAGAGACCCAGTACTTC.